This T cell receptor beta chain was sequenced during a study of CD8+ T cells in alopecia areata. cDNA reverse transcribed from extracted RNA served as the sequencing template. The repertoire was sequenced with immunoSEQ multiplex PCR; TCRdb's copy has only in-frame clones and lacks some. Of approximately 280,000 clones listed, more than 45% are singletons. Germline CDR1 is GTSNPN and CDR2 is SVGIG (reference sequence). V lost 1 base, J lost 0 bases, and 7 bases lay in between. The CDR3 spans 14 residues. Treatment given: oral pan-JAK inhibitor, 5-10 mg twice daily. Separation by sorting yielded CD4+ and CD8+ T cells from PBMCs.

Sample: CD4+ T cells sorted from blood, taken at week 24, from a patient treated with tofacitinib. The chain employs TRBV30 and TRBJ1-5; D gene uncertain. The receptor comes from a human donor with alopecia areata. The CDR3 nucleotides read TGTGCCTGGAGTGATAGTTATAGCAATCAGCCCCAGCATTTT. The encoded protein is CAWSDSYSNQPQHF.